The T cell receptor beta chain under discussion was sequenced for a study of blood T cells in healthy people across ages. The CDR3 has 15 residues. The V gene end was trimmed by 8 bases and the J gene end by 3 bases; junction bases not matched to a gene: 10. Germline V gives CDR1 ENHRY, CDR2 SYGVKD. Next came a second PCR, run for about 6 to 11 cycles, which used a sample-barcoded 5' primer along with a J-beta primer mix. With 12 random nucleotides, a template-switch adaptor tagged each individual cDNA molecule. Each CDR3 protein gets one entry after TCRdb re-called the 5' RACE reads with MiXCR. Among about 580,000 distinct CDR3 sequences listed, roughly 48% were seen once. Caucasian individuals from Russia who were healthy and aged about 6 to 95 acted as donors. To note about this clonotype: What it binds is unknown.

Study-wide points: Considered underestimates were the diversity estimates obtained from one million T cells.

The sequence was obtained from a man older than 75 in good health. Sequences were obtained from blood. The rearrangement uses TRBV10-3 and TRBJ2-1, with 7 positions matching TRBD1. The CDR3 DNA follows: TGTGCCATCCTCGACGGGGACAGTATCTACAATGAGCAGTTCTTC. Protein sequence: CAILDGDSIYNEQFF.